This TCR beta chain is drawn from a study of immune evolution from preneoplasia to lung adenocarcinoma. About the research overall: HLA loss of heterozygosity: less than 9% AIS, under 19% MIA, about 32% ADC, none AAH.

The CDR3 contains 15 residues. The germline V gene has CDR1 MDHEN and CDR2 SYDVKM. The germline V and J ends were trimmed by 6 bases and 2 bases, with 14 bases remaining between them. Generated by immunoSEQ multiplex PCR, the TCRdb table keeps only in-frame clones and is missing some. This sample has thousands of clones, with almost 90% found just once. Study results and limitations: T cell clonality was higher in KRAS-mutant than EGFR-mutant or wild-type nodules.

Comments on this clone: Antigen: not known.

This sequence originates from a person aged 70 to 85 with lung adenocarcinoma. The sequenced sample was FFPE atypical adenomatous hyperplasia tissue from the lung. Regarding subset: atypical adenomatous hyperplasia (AAH), lung preneoplasia. The genes are TRBV28 and TRBJ1-5; D is uncertain. The CDR3 protein is CASRSAGFGNQPQHF. The DNA of the CDR3 is TGTGCCAGCAGATCTGCGGGGTTTGGCAATCAGCCCCAGCATTTT. The full variable domain, completed using reference TRBV28 and TRBJ1-5, is DVKVTQSSRYLVKRTGEKVFLECVQDMDHENMFWYRQDPGLGLRLIYFSYDVKMKEKGDIPEGYSVSREKKERFSLILESASTNQTSMYLCASRSAGFGNQPQHFGDGTRLSIL.